Below, 15 T cell receptor beta chains from the same sample are listed, as sequenced in a study of Ad26.COV2.S vaccination and SARS-CoV-2 variants. Only in-frame clones appear in the TCRdb table, and some are missing; sequencing was by immunoSEQ multiplex PCR. The table shows approximately 480,000 clones, with around 88% occurring only once. Sample treatment: some 19 received Ad26.COV2.S at low or high dose, single or two shots; 5 received placebo; per-sample allocation not given. Day 63 after the first injection of vaccine or placebo was the sampling time. The material was peripheral blood, obtained in a trial of Ad26.COV2.S vaccine versus placebo. These receptors all stem from a person aged 18-60 years who received the Ad26.COV2.S COVID-19 vaccine or a placebo.

The count of this clone is one. This chain links TRBV19 with TRBJ1-1; TRBD1 agrees at 9 bases. From germline, CDR1 is LNHDA and CDR2 SQIVND (reference sequence). The CDR3 is made up of 16 amino acids. Germline trimming cut 9 bases from V and 1 base from J; bases unmatched to any gene: 12. The CDR3 loop is CASRDRALLPNTEAFF. The CDR3 DNA sequence: TGTGCCAGCCGGGACAGGGCGCTCCTTCCGAACACTGAAGCTTTCTTT.

The rearrangement links TRBV6-1 to TRBJ1-5; D ambiguous. From germline, CDR1 is MNHNS and CDR2 SASEGT. The germline V and J ends were trimmed by 1 base and 9 bases, with 22 bases remaining between them. The length of the CDR3 is 17 residues. Here the CDR3 reads CASSEDGLEAREGPQHF. CDR3 nucleotides: TGTGCCAGCAGTGAAGATGGTTTGGAGGCTCGGGAAGGGCCCCAGCATTTT.

The chain links TRBV25-1 to TRBJ2-2; D unresolved. This CDR3 is 15 amino acids long. Trimming took off 5 bases at V and 0 bases at J, with 10 bases between the two ends. Germline values: CDR1 MGHDK, CDR2 SYGVNS. The CDR3 DNA is TGTGCCAGCAGTCGAGTAGACTCGAACACCGGGGAGCTGTTTTTT. Translation: CASSRVDSNTGELFF.

This chain joins TRBV27 and TRBJ2-5, with 7 nucleotides matching TRBD2. V was clipped by 6 bases and J by 1 base; unmatched bases: 5. The CDR3 runs to 14 residues. In germline, CDR1 is MNHEY, CDR2 SMNVEV (reference sequence). The CDR3 nucleotides are TGTGCCAGCAGCAAGCGGGGATCCCAAGAGACCCAGTACTTC. Residues: CASSKRGSQETQYF.

This clone has only one observation. The chain links TRBV9 to TRBJ2-7, with D unclear. Deletions cut 3 bases from V and 3 bases from J, with 13 bases between. Germline V gene lookup returns CDR1 SGDLS and CDR2 YYNGEE. The CDR3 length is 14 residues. The CDR3 loop is CASSAPASDYEQYF. The DNA of the CDR3 is TGTGCCAGCAGCGCCCCTGCCAGCGACTACGAGCAGTACTTC.

The rearrangement links TRBV11-2 to TRBJ2-5, with 7 positions matching TRBD2. The germline V gene encodes CDR1 SGHAT and CDR2 FQNNGV. The CDR3 runs 16 residues. The junction had 13 bases not matched to a gene; V was cut back by 5 bases and J by 4 bases. CDR3 residues: CASSPGLAGVLETQYF. CDR3 sequence (DNA): TGTGCCAGCAGCCCCGGCCTGGCGGGAGTATTAGAGACCCAGTACTTC.

This chain joins TRBV28 and TRBJ1-1, with 10 bases identical to TRBD1. The CDR3 covers 14 residues. Germline CDR1 reads MDHEN; CDR2 reads SYDVKM. The ends lost 10 bases at V and 1 base at J; junction bases unmatched: 6. The CDR3 sequence: CATDRGRGNTEAFF. CDR3 DNA sequence: TGTGCCACCGACAGGGGGCGAGGGAACACTGAAGCTTTCTTT.

This chain connects TRBV6-5 to TRBJ2-1; no firm D call. Germline V gene lookup returns CDR1 MNHEY and CDR2 SVGAGI. V lost 5 bases, J lost 4 bases, and 12 bases lay in between. This CDR3 comprises 14 residues. CDR3 region: CASSPRSGYNEQFF. The CDR3 nucleotides are TGTGCCAGCAGTCCTCGTAGTGGGTACAATGAGCAGTTCTTC.

The chain couples TRBV19 to TRBJ2-2; 8 bases agree with TRBD1. The ends lost 5 bases at V and 7 bases at J; junction bases unmatched: 3. The CDR3 runs to 13 residues. Per germline, CDR1 LNHDA and CDR2 SQIVND (reference sequence). The CDR3 spells CASSGQGDGELFF. The CDR3 coding sequence is TGTGCCAGTAGTGGACAGGGTGACGGGGAGCTGTTTTTT.

Only one count was recorded for this clone. V and J are TRBV3-1 (or the pseudogene TRBV3-2) and TRBJ1-5; possibly TRBD1 for D (5 bases). CDR1 is LGHDT and CDR2 is YNNKEL in the germline V gene (reference sequence). The CDR3 runs 14 residues. V lost 1 base to trimming and J lost 5 bases, with 9 bases between them. The DNA of the CDR3 is TGTGCCAGCAGCCAAGGGGACTTTTATCAGCCCCAGCATTTT. Its translation is CASSQGDFYQPQHF.

V usage is TRBV6-5 and J usage is TRBJ2-2; D perhaps matches TRBD2 (5 bases). The CDR3 is 13 residues long. The V gene lost 6 bases and the J gene lost 6 bases, with 11 bases spanning the gap. In germline, CDR1 is MNHEY, CDR2 SVGAGI. The CDR3, as DNA: TGTGCCAGCAGACTCGACTACTCCGGGGAGCTGTTTTTT. The encoded protein is CASRLDYSGELFF.

The rearrangement links TRBV5-5 to TRBJ2-7; unclear D gene. The CDR3 runs 14 residues. CDR1 SGHKS and CDR2 YYEKEE come from the germline V gene (reference sequence). V was clipped by 0 bases and J by 1 base, with 8 bases between them. CDR3 DNA: TGTGCCAGCAGCTTGGATCAGCTATCCTACGAGCAGTACTTC. This encodes CASSLDQLSYEQYF.

This clone has only a few counts. V gene TRBV30 combines with J gene TRBJ2-2; no reliable D call. Germline-derived CDR1 and CDR2 are GTSNPN and SVGIG (reference sequence). V lost 5 bases and J lost 1, with 11 bases in between. The CDR3 spans 14 residues. The CDR3 sequence is CAWGRRRNTGELFF. Written as DNA, the CDR3 is TGTGCCTGGGGACGCAGGCGGAACACCGGGGAGCTGTTTTTT.

This rearrangement joins TRBV28 to TRBJ1-5; TRBD1 agrees at 7 bases. V lost 8 bases to trimming and J lost 7 bases; unmatched junction nucleotides: 8. The CDR3 is made up of 13 amino acids. In germline, CDR1 is MDHEN, CDR2 SYDVKM. CDR3 amino acids: CASGPGTAQPQHF. CDR3 DNA: TGTGCCAGCGGGCCCGGGACAGCCCAGCCCCAGCATTTT.

This chain links TRBV10-3 with TRBJ1-2, with D perhaps TRBD1 (6 bases). Germline CDR1 is ENHRY and CDR2 is SYGVKD. CDR3 size: 15 residues. V lost 8 bases and J lost 6, with 22 bases in between. CDR3 residues: CAIRDGGGPLDGYTF. The DNA of the CDR3 is TGTGCCATCCGAGACGGCGGGGGCCCACTCGATGGCTACACCTTC.